This TCR beta chain was sequenced for a study of shared clonotypes between healthy human individuals. Study conclusions and caveats: The study's rarefaction showed incomplete sorted-subset sequencing despite large depth.

As defined, naive CD8 cells were CD45RO-negative and positively selected for CCR7, with terminally differentiated effector memory CD45RA+ cells excluded. Per the germline V gene, CDR1 is MNHNY and CDR2 is SVGAGI (reference sequence). The CDR3 has 13 amino acids. Trimming took 2 bases from V and 4 from J, leaving 7 bases between them. Approximately 30,000 T cell genomes (approximately 190 ng DNA) went into each sorted-subset replicate. Assay used: immunoSEQ multiplex PCR; TCRdb lists only in-frame clones, some missing. The table lists about 1,900,000 clones, just under 95% of them singletons. In regard to this clone: What it binds is unknown.

Sequencing input: naive CD8+ T cells sorted from blood. The clonotype comes from a man younger than 35 in good health. The V call is TRBV6-6, the J call TRBJ2-3; D is unclear. The CDR3 here is CASSYEFADTQYF. As DNA, the CDR3 is TGTGCCAGCAGTTACGAGTTTGCAGATACGCAGTATTTT.